This is a list of T cell receptor beta chains from one sample in a study of tumor and adjacent non-tumor tissue in lung cancer. One entry per CDR3 protein, called by TCRdb with MiXCR from the multiplex PCR reads. The table records some 120,000 distinct CDR3 sequences, 66% of them present only once. Sequenced material: lung tumor tissue. All receptors derive from a man aged 25-45 years with non-small cell lung cancer. Both conserved end residues are part of each CDR3. Fields, in order: clone size, V gene, J gene, D gene, CDR3 protein, CDR3 DNA. A D gene is named only where the DNA matches it firmly. The size field is filled for only some rows; it gives once, few, many or a size class.

clone_size: .
v_call: TRBV4-1
j_call: TRBJ1-1
d_call: .
cdr3_aa: CASSQDLEVITEAFF
cdr3_nt: TGCGCCAGCAGCCAAGACCTGGAGGTGATCACTGAAGCTTTCTTT

clone_size: .
v_call: TRBV5-4
j_call: TRBJ2-5
d_call: .
cdr3_aa: CASSLSGIVETQYF
cdr3_nt: TGTGCCAGCAGCTTGTCGGGGATCGTGGAGACCCAGTACTTC

clone_size: many
v_call: TRBV10-3
j_call: TRBJ2-4
d_call: .
cdr3_aa: CAISDEGARDIQYF
cdr3_nt: TGTGCCATCAGTGACGAAGGGGCTCGGGACATTCAGTACTTC

clone_size: .
v_call: TRBV11-2
j_call: TRBJ2-1
d_call: .
cdr3_aa: CASSICASASYNEHFF
cdr3_nt: TGTGCCAGCAGCATATGTGCTAGCGCGTCCTACAATGAGCACTTCTTC

clone_size: many
v_call: TRBV10-3
j_call: TRBJ2-7
d_call: TRBD1
cdr3_aa: CAISEISDRSSYEQYF
cdr3_nt: TGTGCCATCAGTGAGATATCGGACAGGAGCTCCTACGAGCAGTACTTC

clone_size: many
v_call: TRBV4-1
j_call: TRBJ2-7
d_call: .
cdr3_aa: CASSQDPNYEQYF
cdr3_nt: TGCGCCAGCAGCCAAGACCCCAACTACGAGCAGTACTTC

clone_size: .
v_call: TRBV5-1
j_call: TRBJ2-3
d_call: .
cdr3_aa: CASSRGTDTQYF
cdr3_nt: TGCGCCAGCAGCCGGGGCACAGATACGCAGTATTTT

clone_size: .
v_call: TRBV7-8
j_call: TRBJ1-1
d_call: TRBD1
cdr3_aa: CASSHTGGLNTEAFF
cdr3_nt: TGTGCCAGCAGCCACACAGGGGGCCTGAACACTGAAGCTTTCTTT

clone_size: .
v_call: TRBV4-2
j_call: TRBJ2-7
d_call: TRBD2
cdr3_aa: CASSQVGLGLREQYF
cdr3_nt: TGTGCCAGTAGCCAAGTGGGACTAGGGCTCCGGGAGCAGTACTTC

clone_size: many
v_call: TRBV12-3/TRBV12-4
j_call: TRBJ2-7
d_call: TRBD2
cdr3_aa: CASRASGGAYEQYF
cdr3_nt: TGTGCCAGCAGGGCTAGCGGGGGGGCGTACGAGCAGTACTTC

clone_size: .
v_call: TRBV6-5
j_call: TRBJ2-7
d_call: .
cdr3_aa: CASNYAQGSKQYF
cdr3_nt: TGTGCCAGCAATTACGCTCAGGGGAGCAAGCAGTACTTC

clone_size: .
v_call: TRBV4-1
j_call: TRBJ2-3
d_call: .
cdr3_aa: CASSQDLGSNQPQYF
cdr3_nt: TGCGCCAGCAGCCAAGATCTAGGGAGCAATCAGCCCCAGTATTTT

clone_size: many
v_call: TRBV20-1
j_call: TRBJ1-4
d_call: .
cdr3_aa: CSAKKGGGNEKLFF
cdr3_nt: TGCAGTGCCAAAAAGGGAGGTGGTAATGAAAAACTGTTTTTT

clone_size: .
v_call: TRBV13
j_call: TRBJ2-1
d_call: TRBD2
cdr3_aa: CASSSLGLAGGRGNEQFF
cdr3_nt: TGTGCCAGCAGCTCCCTCGGACTAGCGGGGGGGCGAGGCAATGAGCAGTTCTTC

clone_size: .
v_call: TRBV12-3/TRBV12-4
j_call: TRBJ2-5
d_call: .
cdr3_aa: CASRSSYVQETQYF
cdr3_nt: TGTGCCAGCAGATCCTCTTACGTACAAGAGACCCAGTACTTC

clone_size: many
v_call: TRBV11-3
j_call: TRBJ2-1
d_call: .
cdr3_aa: CASSPPSRRRGNEQFF
cdr3_nt: TGTGCCAGCAGCCCCCCTAGTCGGCGCCGGGGCAATGAGCAGTTCTTC

clone_size: many
v_call: TRBV6-2/TRBV6-3
j_call: TRBJ1-1
d_call: TRBD1
cdr3_aa: CASNTLGQGNTEAFF
cdr3_nt: TGTGCCAGCAATACGCTGGGACAGGGGAACACTGAAGCTTTCTTT

clone_size: .
v_call: TRBV11-2
j_call: TRBJ2-7
d_call: .
cdr3_aa: CASTSATTLRAYEQYF
cdr3_nt: TGTGCCAGCACCTCTGCGACAACCCTCCGTGCCTACGAGCAGTACTTC

clone_size: .
v_call: TRBV11-3
j_call: TRBJ1-2
d_call: .
cdr3_aa: CASSPSPGGIYGYTF
cdr3_nt: TGTGCCAGCAGCCCGAGCCCGGGGGGGATCTATGGGTACACCTTC

clone_size: .
v_call: TRBV10-3
j_call: TRBJ2-3
d_call: .
cdr3_aa: CAVSESRGGAPWADTQDF
cdr3_nt: TGTGCCGTCAGTGAGTCTCGCGGAGGGGCCCCTTGGGCAGATACGCAGGATTTT

clone_size: many
v_call: TRBV11-2
j_call: TRBJ1-1
d_call: .
cdr3_aa: CASSFGLAEAFF
cdr3_nt: TGTGCCAGCAGCTTTGGGCTTGCCGAAGCTTTCTTT

clone_size: .
v_call: TRBV5-1
j_call: TRBJ2-2
d_call: TRBD2
cdr3_aa: CATHPGLGWTGELFF
cdr3_nt: TGCGCCACCCATCCCGGACTAGGATGGACCGGGGAGCTGTTTTTT

clone_size: .
v_call: TRBV11-1
j_call: TRBJ2-1
d_call: TRBD2
cdr3_aa: CASSLVKAGGYNEQFF
cdr3_nt: TGTGCCAGCAGCTTAGTCAAAGCGGGGGGTTACAATGAGCAGTTCTTC

clone_size: .
v_call: TRBV11-2
j_call: TRBJ2-1
d_call: TRBD2
cdr3_aa: CANSLDRVRLAGGAEQFF
cdr3_nt: TGTGCCAACAGCTTGGACAGGGTGAGACTAGCGGGAGGGGCTGAGCAGTTCTTC

clone_size: once
v_call: TRBV13
j_call: TRBJ1-5
d_call: .
cdr3_aa: CAGSIPGDSNQPLHF
cdr3_nt: TGTGCCGGCAGCATCCCGGGGGATAGCAATCAGCCCCTGCATTTT

clone_size: .
v_call: TRBV7-9
j_call: TRBJ1-4
d_call: TRBD1
cdr3_aa: CASSSRDRVGKLFF
cdr3_nt: TGTGCCAGCAGCTCCCGGGACAGGGTCGGAAAACTGTTTTTT

clone_size: many
v_call: TRBV4-1
j_call: TRBJ2-7
d_call: .
cdr3_aa: CASSQEASYEQYF
cdr3_nt: TGCGCCAGCAGCCAAGAGGCCTCCTACGAGCAGTACTTC

clone_size: .
v_call: TRBV6-5
j_call: TRBJ2-1
d_call: TRBD2
cdr3_aa: CASSLLAGSYIEQFF
cdr3_nt: TGTGCCAGCAGTTTACTAGCGGGGTCCTACATTGAGCAGTTCTTC

clone_size: .
v_call: TRBV6-1
j_call: TRBJ2-3
d_call: .
cdr3_aa: CASMLTRADTQYF
cdr3_nt: TGTGCTAGCATGCTAACTCGGGCAGATACGCAGTATTTT

clone_size: many
v_call: TRBV4-3
j_call: TRBJ1-2
d_call: TRBD1
cdr3_aa: CASSQDLGTETVYTF
cdr3_nt: TGCGCCAGCAGCCAAGATTTAGGGACAGAAACCGTCTACACCTTC

clone_size: .
v_call: TRBV12-3/TRBV12-4
j_call: TRBJ2-1
d_call: TRBD2
cdr3_aa: CASSLSGLLDEQFF
cdr3_nt: TGTGCCAGTAGTCTCTCGGGACTACTTGATGAGCAGTTCTTC

clone_size: .
v_call: TRBV6-5
j_call: TRBJ1-1
d_call: .
cdr3_aa: CANSRRREGNTESFF
cdr3_nt: TGTGCCAACAGCCGCCGCAGGGAGGGGAACACTGAATCTTTCTTT

clone_size: .
v_call: TRBV5-1
j_call: TRBJ1-2
d_call: .
cdr3_aa: CASSLLGPPNHGYTF
cdr3_nt: TGCGCCAGCAGCTTGTTGGGCCCTCCTAACCATGGCTATACCTTC

clone_size: .
v_call: TRBV13
j_call: TRBJ2-1
d_call: .
cdr3_aa: CASILAQTYNEQLF
cdr3_nt: TGTGCCAGCATCTTAGCGCAGACCTACAATGAGCAGCTCTTC

clone_size: many
v_call: TRBV6-6
j_call: TRBJ2-1
d_call: TRBD2
cdr3_aa: CASSYPGGGAYNEQFF
cdr3_nt: TGTGCCAGCAGTTACCCCGGGGGGGGCGCCTACAATGAGCAGTTCTTC

clone_size: .
v_call: TRBV11-2
j_call: TRBJ2-1
d_call: TRBD1
cdr3_aa: CAISPWTGHYNEQFF
cdr3_nt: TGTGCCATCAGCCCCTGGACAGGCCACTATAATGAACAGTTCTTC